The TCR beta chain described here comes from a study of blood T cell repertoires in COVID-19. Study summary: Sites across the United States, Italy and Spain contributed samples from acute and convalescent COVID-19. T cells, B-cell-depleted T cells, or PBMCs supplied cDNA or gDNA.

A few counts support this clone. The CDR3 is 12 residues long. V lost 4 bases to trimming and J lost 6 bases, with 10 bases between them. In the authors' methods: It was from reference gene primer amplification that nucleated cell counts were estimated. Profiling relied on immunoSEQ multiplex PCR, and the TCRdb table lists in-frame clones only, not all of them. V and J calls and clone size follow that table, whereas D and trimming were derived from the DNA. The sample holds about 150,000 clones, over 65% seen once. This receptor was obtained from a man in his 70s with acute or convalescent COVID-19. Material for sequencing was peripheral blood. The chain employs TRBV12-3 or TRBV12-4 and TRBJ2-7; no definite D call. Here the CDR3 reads CASSSRPPEQYF. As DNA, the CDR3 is TGTGCCAGCAGTTCTCGTCCCCCCGAGCAGTACTTC.